The present entry profiles one T cell receptor beta chain with its context. The antigen remains undetermined. The template was RNA from unsorted bulk tissue. This record comes from a study of tumor and adjacent non-tumor tissue in lung cancer. Notes on the study in general: Compared with tumor, normal lung showed significantly lower TCR diversity.

From germline, CDR1 is DFQATT and CDR2 SNEGSKA (reference sequence). The CDR3 totals 17 residues. Three rounds of nested PCR, following a modified ARM-PCR protocol, produced the TCRbeta library. TCRdb passed the multiplex PCR reads through MiXCR, listing each CDR3 protein once. Of more than 120,000 distinct CDR3 sequences detected, around 60% appear once; the ten largest clones hold around a sixth. This TCR derives from a man aged 55 to 70 with small cell lung cancer. The chain recombines TRBV20-1 with TRBJ2-1, with D maybe TRBD2 (7 bases). Source material: lung tumor tissue. The CDR3 region has the DNA TGCAATCCTGTAACACAGGGCGGGAGAAGGTCCTACAATGAGCAGTTCTTC. It is translated as CNPVTQGGRRSYNEQFF.